This T cell receptor beta chain was obtained from a study of TIL therapy for anti-PD-1-resistant metastatic lung cancer. Specified time point: pre-treatment sample, taken before nivolumab and TIL therapy. Stage 4 NSCLC adults joined between late 2017 and 2020. The study's findings and limits: The baseline peripheral repertoire was partially replaced by infused TIL clonotypes that later decayed.

The immunoSEQ assay was v3. Only in-frame clones appear in the TCRdb table, and some are missing; sequencing was by immunoSEQ multiplex PCR. This table holds 12,000 or so clones, 80% found once. As for this clone: Its specificity is unknown.

The CDR3 totals 15 residues. Germline V gene data show CDR1 as MNHEY and CDR2 as SVGAGI. V lost 2 bases, J lost 0 bases, and 11 bases lay in between. The chain couples TRBV6-5 to TRBJ2-7, with D possibly matching TRBD1 (5 bases). This clonotype was obtained from a person aged 25 to 79 with non-small cell lung cancer. The sequences come from blood, collected at baseline. The CDR3 reads CASSYQGVSSYEQYF. The DNA for the CDR3 is TGTGCCAGCAGTTACCAAGGGGTGAGCTCCTACGAGCAGTACTTC.